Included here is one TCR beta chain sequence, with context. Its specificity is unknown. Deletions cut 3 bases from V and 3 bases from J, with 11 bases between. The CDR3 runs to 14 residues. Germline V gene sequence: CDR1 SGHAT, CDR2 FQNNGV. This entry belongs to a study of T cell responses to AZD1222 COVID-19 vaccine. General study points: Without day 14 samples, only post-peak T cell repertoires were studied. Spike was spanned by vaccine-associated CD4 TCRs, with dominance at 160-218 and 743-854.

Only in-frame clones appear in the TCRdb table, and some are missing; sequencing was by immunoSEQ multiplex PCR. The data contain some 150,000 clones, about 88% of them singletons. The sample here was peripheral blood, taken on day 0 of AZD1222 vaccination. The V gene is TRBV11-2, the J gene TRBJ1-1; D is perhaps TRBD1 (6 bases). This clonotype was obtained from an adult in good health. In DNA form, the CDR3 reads TGTGCCAGCAGCTTTACCGAGGGGGACACTGAAGCTTTCTTT. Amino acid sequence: CASSFTEGDTEAFF. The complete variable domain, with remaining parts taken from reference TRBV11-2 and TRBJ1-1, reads EAGVAQSPRYKIIEKRQSVAFWCNPISGHATLYWYQQILGQGPKLLIQFQNNGVVDDSQLPKDRFSAERLKGVDSTLKIQPAKLEDSAVYLCASSFTEGDTEAFFGQGTRLTVV.